This T cell receptor beta chain was obtained from a study of identical twins. The sample holds a few counts of this clonotype. Each CDR3 protein is one row after TCRdb ran MiXCR on the 5' RACE reads. The sample includes hundreds of thousands of distinct CDR3 sequences, 15% to 20% of them seen just once. Between the trimmed V and J ends, which lost 3 bases and 0 bases, there was a span of 9 bases. CDR3 length equals 14 residues. Germline assignment: CDR1 SGHDT and CDR2 YYEEEE. Another study also made use of these data, one on T cells expressing NK-cell markers.

The TCR comes from a woman aged 18-29 years in good health. This rearrangement joins TRBV5-6 to TRBJ1-1; D unresolved. Sequencing was carried out using PBMCs. The CDR3 is CASSSDGVNTEAFF. For the CDR3, the DNA is TGTGCCAGCAGCTCCGATGGGGTGAACACTGAAGCTTTCTTT.